This record covers a single T cell receptor (beta chain). What it binds is unknown. The sample belongs to a study of radiotherapy plus CTLA-4 blockade in lung cancer. In the study overall: Objective responses arose in approximately 17% of patients, and about 32% experienced disease control. Study findings and constraints: Radiotherapy was combined with ipilimumab, and tumor-derived TCR clones then expanded in blood.

Clones were read by immunoSEQ multiplex PCR, and TCRdb kept only the in-frame ones, dropping some. Here the sample spans about 98,000 clones, around 88% being singletons. This receptor was taken from a human donor with non-small cell lung cancer that progressed on radiotherapy plus ipilimumab. The specimen comprised peripheral blood, sampled from a patient treated with radiotherapy plus ipilimumab.

The CDR3 nucleotides are TGTGCCAGCAGCTTAGGGGGTGGTGATCAGCCCCAGCATTTT. It is translated as CASSLGGGDQPQHF. The rearrangement links TRBV7-9 to TRBJ1-5; D is undetermined. The CDR3 consists of 14 residues. Germline-derived CDR1 and CDR2 are SEHNR and FQNEAQ (reference sequence). The V end lost 1 base, the J end lost 5 bases, and 9 bases lay between the germline ends. The full variable domain, in which reference TRBV7-9 and TRBJ1-5 provide the parts outside the CDR3, is DTGVSQNPRHKITKRGQNVTFRCDPISEHNRLYWYRQTLGQGPEFLTYFQNEAQLEKSRLLSDRFSAERPKGSFSTLEIQRTEQGDSAMYLCASSLGGGDQPQHFGDGTRLSIL.